The present T cell receptor beta chain was sequenced within a study of blood T cell repertoires in COVID-19. Sequencing used immunoSEQ multiplex PCR; TCRdb keeps in-frame clones, though not all of them. Found here are approximately 190,000 clones, 86% of them singletons; the top ten hold about 6%. CDR3 length: 17 amino acids. Germline-derived CDR1 and CDR2 are LNHDA and SQIVND (reference sequence). The V end lost 1 base, the J end lost 7 bases, and 20 bases lay between the germline ends. V is TRBV19 and J is TRBJ2-1, with D perhaps TRBD2 (5 bases). The sequencing sample was made of peripheral blood. This clonotype was obtained from an elderly man with acute or convalescent COVID-19. CDR3 sequence reads: CASSIGFGLLVGNEQFF. DNA for the CDR3: TGTGCCAGTAGTATAGGGTTTGGACTGCTGGTGGGTAATGAGCAGTTCTTC.